This T cell receptor beta chain emerged from a study of blood T cell repertoires in COVID-19 (dated by TCRdb to the early 2020s). Regarding the complete study: Samples from collaborators originated in the United States, Italy and Spain and spanned both the acute and convalescent phases of COVID-19. Samples came from the ongoing ImmuneRACE study (first 160 participants) plus 1,254 subjects from 6 global collaborators. Where available, HLA class I and class II types were obtained from metadata supplied by the sample provider rather than from assay-based typing. Sample metadata almost always included a de-identified subject ID, COVID-19 status, age in years and sex. The material from the prospective study consisted of cDNA or gDNA derived from T cells, B-cell-depleted T cells, or PBMCs. A freely available public database, intended as a resource for researchers studying the immune response to SARS-CoV-2, is where the repertoires were released. Deeply sampled blood TCRbeta repertoires from subjects exposed to, actively infected with, or recovered from COVID-19 were included in the dataset.

CDR1 GTSNPN and CDR2 SVGIG were looked up in the germline V gene (reference sequence). Reading from cysteine to phenylalanine, the CDR3 counts 13 amino acids. Only the CDR3 region is kept as DNA, spanning 39 bases read in frame from base 1. Trimming costs V 1 base and J 8 bases, and their ends lie 14 bases apart. The immunoSEQ Assay, a bias-controlled multiplex PCR, was used to amplify TCRbeta CDR3 regions from genomic DNA. On the authors' methods: Nucleated cell counts per sample were estimated from amplification of reference gene primers within the assay. To quantify the absolute abundance of each unique TCRbeta CDR3 rearrangement, sequence reads were collapsed and filtered. For each sample, productive Simpson clonality was calculated as the square root of Simpson's diversity index over productive rearrangements. TCRdb limited this immuneACCESS table to in-frame rearrangements with V and J called. A share of clones is missing; checked studies link under half to unresolved V genes, and the rest is unexplained. V and J calls and clone size are given by that table; D and trimming were obtained from the DNA. Here the sample has 250,000 to 350,000 clones; roughly 90% occur a single time. Under 4.5% of the sample is taken by the ten largest.

General findings and caveats noted by the study authors: Clinical and demographic metadata were provided uncurated, with the amount varying by source and participant.

About this clone itself: It lacks a known antigen. No base qualities exist here, and no much larger clone lies one base off it.

Each collaborating institution followed its own protocols to collect whole blood in K2EDTA tubes. For TCRbeta analysis, collaborators shipped samples in one of three forms: frozen whole blood, isolated PBMCs, or DNA extracted from either of those sample types. This sequence originates from a woman between 45 and 60 years old with active or convalescent COVID-19. This sequence uses TRBV30 and TRBJ1-2; TRBD1 is perhaps the D gene, given 5 matching bases. Sequenced: peripheral blood. Here the CDR3 is given as CAWSALGTYGYTF. The nucleotide sequence is TGTGCCTGGAGTGCTCTCGGGACTTACGGCTACACCTTC. Supplemented by the reference TRBV30 and TRBJ1-2 proteins around the CDR3, the complete variable domain is SQTIHQWPATLVQPVGSPLSLECTVEGTSNPNLYWYRQAAGRGLQLLFYSVGIGQISSEVPQNLSASRPQDRQFILSSKKLLLSDSGFYLCAWSALGTYGYTFGSGTRLTVV.